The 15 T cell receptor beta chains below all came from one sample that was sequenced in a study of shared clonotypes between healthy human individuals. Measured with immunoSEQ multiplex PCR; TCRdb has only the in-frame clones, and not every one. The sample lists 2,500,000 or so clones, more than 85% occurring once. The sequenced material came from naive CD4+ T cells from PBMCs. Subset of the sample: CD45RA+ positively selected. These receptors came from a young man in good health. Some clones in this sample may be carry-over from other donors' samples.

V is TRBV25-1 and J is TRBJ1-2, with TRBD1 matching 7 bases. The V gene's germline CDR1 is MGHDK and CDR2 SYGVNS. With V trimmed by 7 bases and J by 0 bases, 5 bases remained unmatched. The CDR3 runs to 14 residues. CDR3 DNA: TGTGCCAGCACCCAGGGGGGGGCTAACTATGGCTACACCTTC. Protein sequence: CASTQGGANYGYTF.

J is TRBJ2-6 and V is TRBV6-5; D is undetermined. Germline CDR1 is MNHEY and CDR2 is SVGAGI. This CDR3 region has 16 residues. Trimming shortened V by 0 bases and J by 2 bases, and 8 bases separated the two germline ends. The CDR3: CASSYSPATGANVLTF. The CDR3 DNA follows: TGTGCCAGCAGTTACTCCCCCGCTACTGGGGCCAACGTCCTGACTTTC.

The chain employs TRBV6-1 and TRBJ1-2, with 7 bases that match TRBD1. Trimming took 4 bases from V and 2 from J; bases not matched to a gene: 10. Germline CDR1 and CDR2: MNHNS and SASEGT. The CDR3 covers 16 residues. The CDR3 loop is CASSARLRDSNYGYTF. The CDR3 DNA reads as TGTGCCAGCAGTGCAAGACTCCGGGACAGCAACTATGGCTACACCTTC.

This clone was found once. The CDR3 sequence is CASSYSRDSGGYTF. The CDR3 DNA sequence: TGTGCCAGCAGTTACTCTCGGGACTCGGGGGGCTACACCTTC. V gene TRBV6-5 combines with J gene TRBJ1-2; possible D gene TRBD1, 5 bases. There are 14 residues in the CDR3. V gave up 0 bases and J gave up 8 bases, with 13 bases separating them. Germline CDR1 reads MNHEY; CDR2 reads SVGAGI.

The CDR3 DNA reads TGTGCCAGCAGCCCCCCGGGGGGGACCTACGAGCAGTACTTC. It specifies CASSPPGGTYEQYF. This chain connects TRBV7-9 to TRBJ2-7; TRBD2 agrees at 8 bases. J gave up 2 bases and V 5 bases, and 5 bases lay outside the gene matches. Germline values: CDR1 SEHNR, CDR2 FQNEAQ (reference sequence). The CDR3 consists of 14 residues.

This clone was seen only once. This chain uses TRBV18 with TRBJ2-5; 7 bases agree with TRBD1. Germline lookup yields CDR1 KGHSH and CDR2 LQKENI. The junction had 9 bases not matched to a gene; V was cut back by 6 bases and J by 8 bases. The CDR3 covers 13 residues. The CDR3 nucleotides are TGTGCCAGCTCGCCGCCTGACAGGGCAACCCAGTACTTC. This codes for CASSPPDRATQYF.

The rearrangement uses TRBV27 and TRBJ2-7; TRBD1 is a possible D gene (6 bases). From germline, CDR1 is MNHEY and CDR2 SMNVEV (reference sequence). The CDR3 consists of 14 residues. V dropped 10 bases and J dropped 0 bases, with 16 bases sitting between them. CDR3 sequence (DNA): TGTGCCACCCGCGACAGGCGGAGCTCCTACGAGCAGTACTTC. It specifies CATRDRRSSYEQYF.

CDR3 sequence reads: CSVEPGSYNEQFF. The CDR3 bases are TGCAGCGTTGAGCCGGGTTCCTACAATGAGCAGTTCTTC. The V gene is TRBV29-1, the J gene TRBJ2-1, with D hard to call. The V gene lost 3 bases and the J gene lost 1 base, with 7 bases spanning the gap. The germline V gene encodes CDR1 SQVTM and CDR2 ANQGSEA. CDR3 length: 13 residues.

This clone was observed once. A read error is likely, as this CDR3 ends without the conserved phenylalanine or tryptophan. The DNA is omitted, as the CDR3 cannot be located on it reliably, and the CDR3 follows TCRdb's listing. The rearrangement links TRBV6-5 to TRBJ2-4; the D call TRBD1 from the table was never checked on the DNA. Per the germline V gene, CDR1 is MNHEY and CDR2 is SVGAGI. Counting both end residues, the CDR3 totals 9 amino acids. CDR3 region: CASMGRGEV.

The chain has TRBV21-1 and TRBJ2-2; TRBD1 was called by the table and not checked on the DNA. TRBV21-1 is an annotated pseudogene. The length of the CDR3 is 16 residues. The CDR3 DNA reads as TGTGCCAGCAGCAATGCGTGGACAGGGACCACCGGGGAGCTGTTTTTT. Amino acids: CASSNAWTGTTGELFF.

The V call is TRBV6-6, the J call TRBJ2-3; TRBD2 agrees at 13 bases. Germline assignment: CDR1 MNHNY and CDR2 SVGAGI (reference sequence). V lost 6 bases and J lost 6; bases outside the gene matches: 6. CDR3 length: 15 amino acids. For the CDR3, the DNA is TGTGCCAGCAGCGGGGGACTAGCGGGAAGGGATACGCAGTATTTT. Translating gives CASSGGLAGRDTQYF.

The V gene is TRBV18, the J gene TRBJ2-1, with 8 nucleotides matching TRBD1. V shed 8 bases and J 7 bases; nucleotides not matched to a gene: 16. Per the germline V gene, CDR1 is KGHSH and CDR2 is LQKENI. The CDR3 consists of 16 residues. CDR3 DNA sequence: TGTGCCAGCACGCAGGGGCAGGGGGCAATTGGGAATGAGCAGTTCTTC. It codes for CASTQGQGAIGNEQFF.

Here the CDR3 DNA reads TGTGCCAGCTCACCCGGGACAGGGGGCGACGCAGATACGCAGTATTTT. It translates to CASSPGTGGDADTQYF. This chain links TRBV18 with TRBJ2-3, with 12 bases fitting TRBD1. Germline V CDR1 and CDR2: KGHSH, LQKENI. This CDR3 region has 16 residues. V dropped 3 bases and J dropped 4; count of bases not matched to a gene: 5.

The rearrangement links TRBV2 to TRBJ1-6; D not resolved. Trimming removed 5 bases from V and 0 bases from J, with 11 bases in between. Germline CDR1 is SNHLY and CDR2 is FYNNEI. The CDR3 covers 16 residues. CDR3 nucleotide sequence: TGTGCCAGCAGTTATAGTCCTAGCTCCTATAATTCACCCCTCCACTTT. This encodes CASSYSPSSYNSPLHF.

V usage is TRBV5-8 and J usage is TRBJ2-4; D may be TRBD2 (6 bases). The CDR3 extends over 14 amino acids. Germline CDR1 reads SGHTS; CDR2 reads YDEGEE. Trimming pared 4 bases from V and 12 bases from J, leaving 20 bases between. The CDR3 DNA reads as TGTGCCAGCAGCCTAGGGGCCCCAGGGAGGAATCAGTACTTC. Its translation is CASSLGAPGRNQYF.